This TCR beta chain originates from a study of response to subunit inactivated influenza vaccine. Study-level points and caveats: A suggestion made by the authors is that each seasonal influenza vaccination recruits few new T cells.

TCRdb re-derived calls from the RT-PCR reads in MiXCR, one entry per CDR3 protein. The profile covers hundreds of thousands of distinct CDR3 sequences, with less than 20% appearing a single time and about a tenth taken by the ten largest. This clonotype was observed a handful of times. Its antigen is undetermined. This CDR3 region has 19 residues. Germline V gene lookup returns CDR1 LGHNA and CDR2 YNFKEQ. V lost 3 bases, J lost 4 bases, and 11 bases stayed unmatched. V is TRBV4-2 and J is TRBJ2-4; 14 bases are shared with TRBD2. The sequencing here drew on PBMCs from blood, taken more than 4 days after vaccination. The TCR comes from a middle-aged man who received an inactivated influenza vaccine. CDR3 coding DNA: TGTGCCAGCAGCCATTTGGAAGGACTAGCGGGGGGCACGAAAAACATTCAGTACTTC. Its protein product is CASSHLEGLAGGTKNIQYF.